Sequencing of this TCR beta chain was carried out in a study of cytomegalovirus exposure and HLA in healthy donors. Use of 60 Vbeta and 13 Jbeta primers characterized the PCR. Profiling relied on immunoSEQ multiplex PCR, and the TCRdb table lists in-frame clones only, not all of them. The sample includes some 65,000 clones, about 78% of them seen just once. The CDR3 totals 14 residues. CDR1 and CDR2 from the germline V gene are MDHEN and SYDVKM. V dropped 5 bases and J dropped 6; count of bases not matched to a gene: 8. V usage is TRBV28 and J usage is TRBJ2-7, with TRBD2 matching over 9 bases. The origin of this receptor is a girl aged 5 to 17 in good health and CMV-seropositive. What was sequenced was PBMCs. The CDR3 nucleotides read TGTGCCAGCAGTACCCCGGGACTAGCAAGCGAGCAGTACTTC. The encoded protein is CASSTPGLASEQYF.